Sequencing of this T cell receptor (beta chain) was carried out in a study of B cell selection in AIRE deficiency. Regarding the study as a whole: Approximately 30% of healthy-donor shared Treg TCRbeta sequences appeared in patient Tconv cells. Patient Tconv and Treg cells showed healthy-like TCRBV usage, CDR3 length, diversity.

As for this clone: Antigen: not known.

The method was immunoSEQ multiplex PCR; TCRdb's version includes in-frame clones alone and lacks a portion of them. The data contain tens of thousands of clones, around 95% of them singletons. Conventional CD4 T cells were sorted as CD4+CD127+ cells. Control samples were from healthy, unrelated donors. Germline V lookup: CDR1 SGHNT, CDR2 YYREEE (reference sequence). V gave up 4 bases and J gave up 1 base; unmatched junction bases: 6. The CDR3 loop spans 18 amino acids. The gene calls are TRBV5-4 and TRBJ2-1, with 15 bases lining up with TRBD2. The clonotype comes from a human donor in good health. What was sequenced was CD4+CD127+ conventional T cells sorted from PBMCs. CDR3 sequence: CASSPGLAGGGSYNEQFF. CDR3 DNA: TGTGCCAGCAGCCCCGGACTAGCGGGAGGGGGGTCCTACAATGAGCAGTTCTTC.